The rows below give T cell receptor beta chains drawn from one sample of a study of PD-1 and CTLA-4 blockade in melanoma. Method: immunoSEQ multiplex PCR; TCRdb's copy keeps in-frame clones and lacks some. The table shows 25,000 to 40,000 clones, with about 88% occurring only once. Specimen: CD8+ T cells from peripheral blood, collected from a patient given anti-PD-1 treatment. Every receptor here comes from a human donor with melanoma. Both conserved end residues are part of each CDR3. A D gene is named only where the DNA matches it firmly. Where a row states a size, it is once, few, many or the class of an expanded clone; other rows omit it.

size: -
J: TRBJ1-5
V: TRBV27
D: -
DNA: TGTGCCAGCAGCTCCTACGGAGAGGGCAATCAGCCCCAGCATTTT
CDR3: CASSSYGEGNQPQHF

size: -
J: TRBJ2-7
V: TRBV9
D: -
DNA: TGTGCCAGCAGCGGTCCCAGGGGAGCCTACGAGCAGTACTTC
CDR3: CASSGPRGAYEQYF

size: -
J: TRBJ1-1
V: TRBV6-5
D: TRBD1
DNA: TGTGCCAGCAGGGGACAGGGTGGTAACACTGAAGCTTTCTTT
CDR3: CASRGQGGNTEAFF

size: -
J: TRBJ2-2
V: TRBV4-3
D: -
DNA: TGCGCCAGCAGCCAAGAACAGAACACCGGGGAGCTGTTTTTT
CDR3: CASSQEQNTGELFF

size: once
J: TRBJ2-1
V: TRBV4-2
D: -
DNA: TGTGCCAGCAGCCAAGACGGGCAGGGCGACAATGAGCAGTTCTTC
CDR3: CASSQDGQGDNEQFF

size: -
J: TRBJ2-3
V: TRBV18
D: -
DNA: TGTGCCAGCTCACCTGCCGGGGGAAGCAGCACAGATACGCAGTATTTT
CDR3: CASSPAGGSSTDTQYF

size: -
J: TRBJ1-1
V: TRBV4-1
D: -
DNA: TGCGCCAGCAGCCAAGGACAGGTTGGGACTGAAGCTTTCTTT
CDR3: CASSQGQVGTEAFF

size: -
J: TRBJ1-1
V: TRBV6-2/TRBV6-3
D: -
DNA: TGTGCCAGCAGTTATGGGGGGGACCGAGAAGCTTTCTTT
CDR3: CASSYGGDREAFF

size: -
J: TRBJ2-2
V: TRBV24-1
D: -
DNA: TGTGCCACCAGTGACCCGGGGGCTGGGACCGGGGAGCTGTTTTTT
CDR3: CATSDPGAGTGELFF

size: -
J: TRBJ1-1
V: TRBV27
D: -
DNA: TGTGCCAGCAGCACCCTATTGGCAGGGCGGGTGAACACTGAAGCTTTCTTT
CDR3: CASSTLLAGRVNTEAFF

size: -
J: TRBJ1-1
V: TRBV27
D: -
DNA: TGTGCCAGCAGTTTATCCTCTACCCTTAACACTGAAGCTTTCTTT
CDR3: CASSLSSTLNTEAFF

size: -
J: TRBJ1-2
V: TRBV12-5
D: -
DNA: TGTGCTAGTGCCCTCGGAGGGGCCAGTGACAGGAGTGGCTACACCTTC
CDR3: CASALGGASDRSGYTF

size: once
J: TRBJ1-1
V: TRBV20-1
D: -
DNA: TGCAGTGCTAGTCTACAGGGTGGCACTGAAGCTTTCTTT
CDR3: CSASLQGGTEAFF

size: -
J: TRBJ1-4
V: TRBV18
D: -
DNA: TGTGCCAGCTCACCACTGGACGACGCGGGAAGGGAAAGTGAAAAACTGTTTTTT
CDR3: CASSPLDDAGRESEKLFF

size: -
J: TRBJ1-2
V: TRBV27
D: -
DNA: TGTGCCAGCAGTTCCCCAAAGGTTCGGGATGGCTACACCTTC
CDR3: CASSSPKVRDGYTF

size: -
J: TRBJ2-3
V: TRBV4-1
D: TRBD2
DNA: TGCGCCAGCAGCCAAGTTGGGGCTAGCGGAACAGATACGCAGTATTTT
CDR3: CASSQVGASGTDTQYF

size: -
J: TRBJ2-1
V: TRBV19
D: TRBD2
DNA: TGTGCCTCTAGGGGACTAGCGTATGAGCAGTTCTTC
CDR3: CASRGLAYEQFF

size: few
J: TRBJ2-7
V: TRBV27
D: -
DNA: TGTGCCAGCAGTTTCGGGACTCACGACGAGCAGTACTTC
CDR3: CASSFGTHDEQYF

size: few
J: TRBJ2-7
V: TRBV18
D: -
DNA: TGTGCCAGCTCATCTCAGGGCGGCTACGAGCAGTACTTC
CDR3: CASSSQGGYEQYF

size: -
J: TRBJ2-3
V: TRBV2
D: -
DNA: TGTGCCAGGGAGCGGAACCGAGCCACAGATACGCAGTATTTT
CDR3: CARERNRATDTQYF

size: few
J: TRBJ2-7
V: TRBV7-2
D: -
DNA: TGTGCCAGCAGCTTATCCGCCCGGGGAGCCTACGAGCAGTACTTC
CDR3: CASSLSARGAYEQYF

size: -
J: TRBJ2-7
V: TRBV2
D: -
DNA: TGTGCCAGCAGGCGAGGGTACGAGCAGTACTTC
CDR3: CASRRGYEQYF

size: -
J: TRBJ1-1
V: TRBV2
D: -
DNA: TGTGCCAGCAAAGGGCGGGAGGACACTGAAGCTTTCTTT
CDR3: CASKGREDTEAFF

size: -
J: TRBJ1-3
V: TRBV5-4
D: TRBD1
DNA: TGTGCCAGCAGCACGGACAGGGGGACTGGAAACACCATATATTTT
CDR3: CASSTDRGTGNTIYF

size: few
J: TRBJ1-3
V: TRBV5-6
D: -
DNA: TGTGCCAGCAGCTTGGGTGATTCTGGAAACACCATATATTTT
CDR3: CASSLGDSGNTIYF

size: -
J: TRBJ1-5
V: TRBV4-3
D: -
DNA: TGCGCCAGCAGCCAAGTGGCGGGATTACAGCCCCAGCATTTT
CDR3: CASSQVAGLQPQHF

size: -
J: TRBJ2-2
V: TRBV11-3
D: TRBD1
DNA: TGTGCCAGCAGCACCCGCCCGGGACAGGGGGCGGACGGGGAGCTGTTTTTT
CDR3: CASSTRPGQGADGELFF

size: -
J: TRBJ2-3
V: TRBV6-2/TRBV6-3
D: -
DNA: TGTGCCAGCAGTTATCGACGGGTCACAGATACGCAGTATTTT
CDR3: CASSYRRVTDTQYF

size: -
J: TRBJ2-1
V: TRBV9
D: -
DNA: TGTGCCAGCAGCCCCACAGCCTACAATGAGCAGTTCTTC
CDR3: CASSPTAYNEQFF

size: -
J: TRBJ1-1
V: TRBV7-9
D: -
DNA: TGTGCCAGCAGCTTAGGGCAGGGGCGCACTGAAGCTTTCTTT
CDR3: CASSLGQGRTEAFF

size: few
J: TRBJ2-7
V: TRBV6-5
D: -
DNA: TGTGCCAGCACATTTCTGAAGGAGCAGTACTTC
CDR3: CASTFLKEQYF

size: once
J: TRBJ1-3
V: TRBV5-5
D: -
DNA: TGTGCCAGCGGGTCAAAGGGGGCTGGAAACACCATATATTTT
CDR3: CASGSKGAGNTIYF

size: -
J: TRBJ2-5
V: TRBV13
D: TRBD2
DNA: TGTGCCAGCAGCCCCCGGGGGGGGAATCAAGAGACCCAGTACTTC
CDR3: CASSPRGGNQETQYF

size: -
J: TRBJ2-2
V: TRBV7-2
D: -
DNA: TGTGCCAGCAGCTTATCGAAGCGTCCCTGGCGGGGAGCTGTGCCGCTGTTTTTT
CDR3: CASSLSKRPWRGAVPLFF

size: -
J: TRBJ1-1
V: TRBV27
D: -
DNA: TGTGCCAGCAGTTTATCGACAGGTGACTTGAGCACTGAAGCTTTCTTT
CDR3: CASSLSTGDLSTEAFF

size: -
J: TRBJ2-7
V: TRBV7-9
D: TRBD1
DNA: TGTGCCAGCAGCCCCCGGACAGGGACCCACGAGCAGTACTTC
CDR3: CASSPRTGTHEQYF

size: -
J: TRBJ1-4
V: TRBV10-3
D: -
DNA: TGTGCCTCCCGAATGGACAGTTCAGAGTCGGCTGAAAAACTGTTTTTT
CDR3: CASRMDSSESAEKLFF